This TCR beta chain was sequenced in a study of memory CD4+ T cells and cytomegalovirus serostatus. TCRdb's copy holds only in-frame clones and misses some; the assay was immunoSEQ multiplex PCR. The profile shows tens of thousands of clones, approximately 71% of them singletons. Single viable CD3+CD4+CD8-CD45RO+ cells were sorted as the memory CD4+ T cells. CMV serostatus came from serum IgG against pp150, pp28, p38, p52. The CDR3 runs 14 residues. Trimming removed 3 bases from V and 0 bases from J, with 5 bases in between. Germline-derived CDR1 and CDR2 are MNHEY and SMNVEV (reference sequence). About this clone: Antigen unknown.

Study-wide findings and caveats: Suggested: most of the CMV-linked TCR signature lies in CD4+ memory cells. Each of approximately 69 CMV-associated TCRbeta sequences occurred in one to five individuals.

This TCR derives from an adult in good health and CMV-seronegative. Sequenced input: memory CD4+ T cells from blood. The chain recombines TRBV27 with TRBJ2-2, with D perhaps matching TRBD1 (5 bases). DNA of the CDR3: TGTGCCAGCAGTTTCAGGGCGAACACCGGGGAGCTGTTTTTT. It encodes CASSFRANTGELFF.